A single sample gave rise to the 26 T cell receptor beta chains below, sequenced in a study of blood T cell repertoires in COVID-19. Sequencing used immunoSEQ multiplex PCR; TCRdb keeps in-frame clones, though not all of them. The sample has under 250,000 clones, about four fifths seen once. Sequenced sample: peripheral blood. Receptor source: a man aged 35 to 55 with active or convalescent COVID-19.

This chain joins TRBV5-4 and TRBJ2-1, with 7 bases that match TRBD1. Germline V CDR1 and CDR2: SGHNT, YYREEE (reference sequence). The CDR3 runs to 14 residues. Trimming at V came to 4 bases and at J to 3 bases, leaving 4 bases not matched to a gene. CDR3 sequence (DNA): TGTGCCAGCAGCGGGCAGGGGGTCTACAATGAGCAGTTCTTC. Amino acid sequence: CASSGQGVYNEQFF.

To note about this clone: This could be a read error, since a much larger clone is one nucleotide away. CDR3 amino acids: CASGPLHIALYGYTF. For the CDR3, the DNA is TGTGCCAGCGGCCCCCTCCACATAGCCCTCTATGGCTACACCTTC. The chain combines TRBV7-9 with TRBJ1-2; D uncertain. The CDR3 is made up of 15 amino acids. Germline CDR1 reads SEHNR; CDR2 reads FQNEAQ (reference sequence). The V gene lost 8 bases and the J gene lost 4 bases, with 20 bases spanning the gap.

CDR3 amino acids: CASSLGQQGETQYF. The CDR3 DNA reads TGTGCCAGCAGCCTGGGACAACAGGGGGAGACCCAGTACTTC. The V and J genes are TRBV27 and TRBJ2-5; 7 nucleotides match TRBD1. The V and J ends lost 6 bases and 5 bases, in that order; junction bases with no gene match: 9. CDR1 and CDR2 (germline): MNHEY, SMNVEV (reference sequence). The CDR3 runs 14 residues.

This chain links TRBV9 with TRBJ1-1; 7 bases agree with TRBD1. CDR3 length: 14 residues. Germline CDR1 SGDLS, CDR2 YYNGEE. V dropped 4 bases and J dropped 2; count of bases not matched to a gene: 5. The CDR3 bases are TGTGCCAGCAGCTCTGGGACAGCAAACACTGAAGCTTTCTTT. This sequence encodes CASSSGTANTEAFF.

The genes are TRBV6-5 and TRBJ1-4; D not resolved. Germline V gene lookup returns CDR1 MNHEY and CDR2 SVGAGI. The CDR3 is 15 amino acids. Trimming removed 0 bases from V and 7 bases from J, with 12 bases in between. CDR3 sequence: CASSYSRLSSEKLFF. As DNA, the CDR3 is TGTGCCAGCAGTTACTCGAGGTTGTCGAGTGAAAAACTGTTTTTT.

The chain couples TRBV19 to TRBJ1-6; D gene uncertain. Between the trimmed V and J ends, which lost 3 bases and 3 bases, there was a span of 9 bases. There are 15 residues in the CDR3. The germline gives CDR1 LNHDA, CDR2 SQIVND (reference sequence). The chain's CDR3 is CASSIGGSYNSPLHF. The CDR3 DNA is TGTGCCAGTAGTATCGGCGGAAGCTATAATTCACCCCTCCACTTT.

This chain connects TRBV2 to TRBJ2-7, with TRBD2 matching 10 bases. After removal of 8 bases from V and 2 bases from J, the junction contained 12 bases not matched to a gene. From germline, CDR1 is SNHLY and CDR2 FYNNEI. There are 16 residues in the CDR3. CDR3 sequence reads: CASAPLASGRPYEQYF. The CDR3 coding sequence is TGTGCCAGCGCCCCTCTCGCTAGCGGGAGACCCTACGAGCAGTACTTC.

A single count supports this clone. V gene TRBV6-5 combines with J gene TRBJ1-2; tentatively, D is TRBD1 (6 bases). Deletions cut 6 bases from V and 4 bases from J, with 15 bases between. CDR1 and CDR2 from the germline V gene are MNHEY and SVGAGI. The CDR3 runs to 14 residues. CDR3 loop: CASRSTGYFYGYTF. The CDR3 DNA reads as TGTGCCAGCAGGTCCACAGGGTACTTCTATGGCTACACCTTC.

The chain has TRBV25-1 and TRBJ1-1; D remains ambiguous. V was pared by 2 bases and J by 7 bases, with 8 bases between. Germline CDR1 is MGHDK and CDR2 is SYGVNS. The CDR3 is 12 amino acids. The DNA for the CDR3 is TGTGCCAGCAGTGAACTATATAGTGAAGCTTTCTTT. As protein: CASSELYSEAFF.

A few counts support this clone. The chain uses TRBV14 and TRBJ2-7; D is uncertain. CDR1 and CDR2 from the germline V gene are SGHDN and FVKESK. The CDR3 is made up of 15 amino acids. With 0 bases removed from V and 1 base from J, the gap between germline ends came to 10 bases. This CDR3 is CASSQDGRISYEQYF. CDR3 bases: TGTGCCAGCAGCCAAGATGGCCGCATTTCCTACGAGCAGTACTTC. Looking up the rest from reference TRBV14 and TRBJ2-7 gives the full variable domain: EAGVTQFPSHSVIEKGQTVTLRCDPISGHDNLYWYRRVMGKEIKFLLHFVKESKQDESGMPNNRFLAERTGGTYSTLKVQPAELEDSGVYFCASSQDGRISYEQYFGPGTRLTVT.

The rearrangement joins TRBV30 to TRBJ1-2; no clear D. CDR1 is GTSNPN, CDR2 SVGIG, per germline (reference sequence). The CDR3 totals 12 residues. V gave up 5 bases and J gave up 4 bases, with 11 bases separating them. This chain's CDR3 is CAWGYGSYGYTF. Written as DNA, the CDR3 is TGTGCCTGGGGGTACGGGAGCTATGGCTACACCTTC. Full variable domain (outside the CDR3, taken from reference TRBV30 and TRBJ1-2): SQTIHQWPATLVQPVGSPLSLECTVEGTSNPNLYWYRQAAGRGLQLLFYSVGIGQISSEVPQNLSASRPQDRQFILSSKKLLLSDSGFYLCAWGYGSYGYTFGSGTRLTVV.

The CDR3 region has the DNA TGTGCCAGCAGCCAAGATAACAGGGTTTTGACCGGGGAGCTGTTTTTT. The encoded protein is CASSQDNRVLTGELFF. The chain has TRBV4-2 and TRBJ2-2, with a possible D match to TRBD1 (6 bases). The germline gives CDR1 LGHNA, CDR2 YNFKEQ. The CDR3 length is 16 residues. V shed 0 bases and J shed 5 bases, with 13 bases lying between them.

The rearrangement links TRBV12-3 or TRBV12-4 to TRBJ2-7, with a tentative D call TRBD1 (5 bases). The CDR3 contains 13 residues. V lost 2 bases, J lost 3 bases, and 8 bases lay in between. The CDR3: CASSLRGSYEQYF. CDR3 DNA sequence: TGTGCCAGCAGTTTAAGGGGTAGCTACGAGCAGTACTTC.

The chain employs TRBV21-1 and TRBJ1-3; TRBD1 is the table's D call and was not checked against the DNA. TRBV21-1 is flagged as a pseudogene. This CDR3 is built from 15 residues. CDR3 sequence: CASSKTRGSGNTIYF. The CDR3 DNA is TGTGCCAGCAGCAAAACCAGGGGATCTGGAAACACCATATATTTT.

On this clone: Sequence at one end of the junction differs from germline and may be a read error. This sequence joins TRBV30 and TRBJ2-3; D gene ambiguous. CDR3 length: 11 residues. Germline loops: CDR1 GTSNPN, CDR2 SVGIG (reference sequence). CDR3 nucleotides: TGTGCCTGGAGCCCCCCGCCGCGCGTGCATTTT. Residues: CAWSPPPRVHF.

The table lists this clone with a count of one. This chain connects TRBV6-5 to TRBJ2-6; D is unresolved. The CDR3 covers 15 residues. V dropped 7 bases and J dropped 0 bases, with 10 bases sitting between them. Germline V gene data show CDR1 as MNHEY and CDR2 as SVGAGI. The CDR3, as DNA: TGTGCCAGCACTCGAGAGAGCTCTGGGGCCAACGTCCTGACTTTC. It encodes CASTRESSGANVLTF.

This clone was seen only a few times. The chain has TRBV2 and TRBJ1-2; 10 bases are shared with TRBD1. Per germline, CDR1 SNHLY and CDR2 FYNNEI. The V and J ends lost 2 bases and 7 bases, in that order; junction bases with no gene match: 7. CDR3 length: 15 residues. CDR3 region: CASSELTGGASGYTF. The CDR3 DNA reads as TGTGCCAGCAGTGAACTGACAGGGGGCGCGTCTGGCTACACCTTC. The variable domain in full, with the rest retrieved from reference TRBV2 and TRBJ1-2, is EPEVTQTPSHQVTQMGQEVILRCVPISNHLYFYWYRQILGQKVEFLVSFYNNEISEKSEIFDDQFSVERPDGSNFTLKIRSTKLEDSAMYFCASSELTGGASGYTFGSGTRLTVV.

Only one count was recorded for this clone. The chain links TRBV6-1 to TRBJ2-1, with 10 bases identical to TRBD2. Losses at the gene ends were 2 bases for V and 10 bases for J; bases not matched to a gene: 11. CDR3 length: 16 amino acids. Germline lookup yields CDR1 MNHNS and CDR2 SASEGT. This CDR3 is CASSEPPSGSRGEQFF. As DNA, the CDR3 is TGTGCCAGCAGTGAACCCCCTAGCGGGAGCAGGGGGGAGCAGTTCTTC.

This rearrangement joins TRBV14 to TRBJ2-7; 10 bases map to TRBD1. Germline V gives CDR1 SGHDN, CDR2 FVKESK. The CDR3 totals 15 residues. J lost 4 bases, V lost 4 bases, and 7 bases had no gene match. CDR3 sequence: CASSRAGTGVYEQYF. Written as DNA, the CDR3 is TGTGCCAGCAGCCGGGCCGGGACAGGGGTTTACGAGCAGTACTTC.

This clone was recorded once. CDR3 in amino acids: CARSMSRTGGHEQFF. For the CDR3, the DNA is TGTGCCAGAAGCATGTCCAGGACCGGGGGGCATGAGCAGTTCTTC. This chain connects TRBV5-3 to TRBJ2-1, with a tentative D call TRBD2 (7 bases). TRBV5-3 is recorded as an ORF, its role being uncertain. The CDR3 contains 15 residues. Trimming removed 4 bases from V and 8 bases from J, with 19 bases in between.

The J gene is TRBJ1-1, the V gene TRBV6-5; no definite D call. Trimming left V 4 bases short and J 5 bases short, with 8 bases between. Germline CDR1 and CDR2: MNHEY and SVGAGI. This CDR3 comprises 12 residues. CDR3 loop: CASSSLSTEAFF. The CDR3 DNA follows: TGTGCCAGCAGTTCCCTATCTACTGAAGCTTTCTTT.

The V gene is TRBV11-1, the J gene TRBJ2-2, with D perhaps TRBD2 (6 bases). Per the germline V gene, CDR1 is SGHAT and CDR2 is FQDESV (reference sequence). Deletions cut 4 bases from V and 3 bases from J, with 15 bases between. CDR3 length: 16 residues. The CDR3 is CASSSPAGTYTGELFF. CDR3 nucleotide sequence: TGTGCCAGCAGCTCCCCGGCGGGAACTTACACCGGGGAGCTGTTTTTT.

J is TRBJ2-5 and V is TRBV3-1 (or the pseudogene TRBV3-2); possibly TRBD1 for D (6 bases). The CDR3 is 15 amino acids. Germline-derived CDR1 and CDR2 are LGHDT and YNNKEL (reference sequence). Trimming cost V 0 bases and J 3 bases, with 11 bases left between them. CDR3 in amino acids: CASSQDPGAEETQYF. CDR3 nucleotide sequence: TGTGCCAGCAGCCAAGATCCAGGGGCAGAAGAGACCCAGTACTTC.

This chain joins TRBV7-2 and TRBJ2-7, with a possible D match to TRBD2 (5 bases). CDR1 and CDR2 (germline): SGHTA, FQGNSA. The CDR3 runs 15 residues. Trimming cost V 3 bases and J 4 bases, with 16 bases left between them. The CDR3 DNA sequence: TGTGCCAGCAGCTTCTACAGCTTTCGGGAATACGAGCAGTACTTC. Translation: CASSFYSFREYEQYF.

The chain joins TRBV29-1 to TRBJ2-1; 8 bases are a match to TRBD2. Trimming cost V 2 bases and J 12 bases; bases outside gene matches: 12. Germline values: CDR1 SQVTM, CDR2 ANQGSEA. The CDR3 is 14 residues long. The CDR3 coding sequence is TGCAGCGTTGAACGAGCGGGGGCCCCAGGGAGGCAGTTCTTC. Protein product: CSVERAGAPGRQFF.

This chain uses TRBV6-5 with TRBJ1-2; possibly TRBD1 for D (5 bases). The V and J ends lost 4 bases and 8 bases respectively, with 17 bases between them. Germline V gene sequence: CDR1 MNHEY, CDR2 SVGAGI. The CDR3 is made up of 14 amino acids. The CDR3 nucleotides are TGTGCCAGCAGTTCCACGACAGCCGTCTGGGGCTACACCTTC. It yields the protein CASSSTTAVWGYTF.